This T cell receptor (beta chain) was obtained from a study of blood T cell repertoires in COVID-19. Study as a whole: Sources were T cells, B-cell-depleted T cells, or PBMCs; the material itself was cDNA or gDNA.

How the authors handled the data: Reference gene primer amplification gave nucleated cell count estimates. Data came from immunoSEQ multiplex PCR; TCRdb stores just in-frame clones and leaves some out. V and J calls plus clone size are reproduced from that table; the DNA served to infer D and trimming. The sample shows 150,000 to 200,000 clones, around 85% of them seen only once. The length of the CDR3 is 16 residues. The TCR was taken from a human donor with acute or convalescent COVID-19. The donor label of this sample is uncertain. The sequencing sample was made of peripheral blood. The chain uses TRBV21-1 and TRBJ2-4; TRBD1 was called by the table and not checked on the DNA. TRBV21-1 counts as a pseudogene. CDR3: CASSKNGPGQKNIQYF. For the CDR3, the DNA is TGTGCCAGCAGCAAAAACGGACCGGGACAGAAAAACATTCAGTACTTC.